These T cell receptor beta chains were read from a single sample in a study of radiation and T cells in renal cell carcinoma. Data came from immunoSEQ multiplex PCR; TCRdb stores just in-frame clones and leaves some out. The sample includes almost 50,000 clones, 80% seen only once; the top ten take around 30%. The material was blood, obtained from a patient whose treatment included radiotherapy and nephrectomy. Source of these receptors: a woman aged 70 to 79 with renal cell carcinoma. Each CDR3 is given with its conserved first and last residue. D genes are given only for firm matches. For some rows the clone size is stated as once, few or many, or as a class when expanded; others skip it.

>TRBJ2-5|many|TRBV7-8|-
CASSSPGVEGVETQYF
TGTGCCAGCAGCTCCCCGGGAGTTGAGGGGGTCGAGACCCAGTACTTC
>TRBJ2-2|-|TRBV7-9|TRBD1
CASSSKTGEPSNTGELFF
TGTGCCAGCAGCTCTAAAACAGGGGAACCCTCGAACACCGGGGAGCTGTTTTTT
>TRBJ1-1|-|TRBV7-9|TRBD1
CASSFDRATEAFF
TGTGCCAGCAGCTTCGACAGGGCCACTGAAGCTTTCTTT
>TRBJ2-3|-|TRBV7-2|-
CASSLELFSRYLTDTQYF
TGTGCCAGCAGCTTAGAGCTTTTCAGCAGATACCTCACAGATACGCAGTATTTT
>TRBJ1-1|-|TRBV11-2|-
CASSINREMNTEAFF
TGTGCCAGCAGCATAAACAGGGAGATGAACACTGAAGCTTTCTTT
>TRBJ2-3|-|TRBV5-1|TRBD2
CASSGRGVSTDTQYF
TGCGCCAGCAGCGGGCGGGGGGTAAGCACAGATACGCAGTATTTT
>TRBJ2-7|once|TRBV5-1|TRBD1
CASSVQGAQDEQYF
TGCGCCAGCAGCGTACAGGGGGCGCAGGACGAGCAGTACTTC
>TRBJ1-5|-|TRBV29-1|-
CSVARGVNQPQHF
TGCAGCGTAGCTCGAGGGGTCAATCAGCCCCAGCATTTT
>TRBJ2-2|-|TRBV6-1|-
CASSEWFAGELFF
TGTGCCAGCAGTGAATGGTTCGCCGGGGAGCTGTTTTTT
>TRBJ2-1|-|TRBV9|TRBD2
CASSGSGNSYNEQFF
TGTGCCAGCAGCGGGAGCGGGAACTCCTACAATGAGCAGTTCTTC
>TRBJ2-6|-|TRBV5-5|-
CASSLGWRDSGANVLTF
TGTGCCAGCAGCTTGGGGTGGCGCGACTCTGGGGCCAACGTCCTGACTTTC
>TRBJ2-1|-|TRBV9|TRBD2
CASSSSGGAYNEQFF
TGTGCCAGCAGCTCCAGTGGGGGGGCCTACAATGAGCAGTTCTTC
>TRBJ1-3|-|TRBV6-5|-
CASSLGQLGNTIYF
TGTGCCAGCAGCCTCGGACAGCTTGGAAACACCATATATTTT
>TRBJ1-1|-|TRBV5-1|-
CASSLGMNTEAFF
TGCGCCAGCAGCTTAGGTATGAACACTGAAGCTTTCTTT
>TRBJ2-1|-|TRBV6-5|-
CASRRPSYNEQFF
TGTGCCAGCAGACGGCCCTCCTACAATGAGCAGTTCTTC
>TRBJ2-5|-|TRBV27|-
CASSSGWRETQYF
TGTGCCAGCAGTTCCGGGTGGAGGGAGACCCAGTACTTC
>TRBJ2-5|-|TRBV5-4|-
CASSSRQGLETQYF
TGTGCCAGCAGTTCCAGGCAGGGGTTAGAGACCCAGTACTTC
>TRBJ2-7|-|TRBV2|-
CASSRRPGEQYF
TGTGCCAGCAGCCGCAGGCCTGGGGAGCAGTACTTC
>TRBJ2-1|-|TRBV6-6|TRBD2
CASSLTGGYNEQFF
TGTGCCAGCAGTTTGACCGGGGGGTACAATGAGCAGTTCTTC
>TRBJ2-7|-|TRBV5-1|TRBD2
CASKSSIAGAVEQYF
TGCGCCAGCAAGTCCTCTATAGCGGGAGCGGTCGAGCAGTACTTC
>TRBJ2-5|-|TRBV30|-
CAWSRGGGGETQYF
TGTGCCTGGAGTAGAGGGGGGGGTGGTGAGACCCAGTACTTC
>TRBJ2-7|-|TRBV11-2|-
CASSLGDGGNSYEQYF
TGTGCCAGCAGCTTAGGGGACGGAGGTAACTCCTACGAGCAGTACTTC
>TRBJ1-1|-|TRBV5-1|-
CASSSQAANTEAFF
TGCGCCAGCAGTTCACAGGCGGCGAACACTGAAGCTTTCTTT
>TRBJ2-7|-|TRBV5-1|TRBD2
CASRTSGVNEQYF
TGCGCCAGCAGGACTAGCGGGGTTAACGAGCAGTACTTC
>TRBJ1-2|-|TRBV5-4|TRBD1
CASSLEAFGTGGGYTF
TGTGCCAGCAGCTTGGAGGCCTTCGGGACAGGGGGAGGCTACACCTTC
>TRBJ1-1|few|TRBV5-5|-
CASSFTGQVTEAFF
TGTGCCAGCAGCTTTACAGGGCAGGTCACTGAAGCTTTCTTT
>TRBJ1-6|-|TRBV4-1|-
CASSQDGYSPLHF
TGCGCCAGCAGCCAGGACGGTTATTCACCCCTCCACTTT
>TRBJ2-5|-|TRBV4-2|TRBD2
CASSQDRASGRRETQYF
TGTGCCAGCAGCCAAGATCGCGCTAGCGGGAGGCGAGAGACCCAGTACTTC
>TRBJ2-4|-|TRBV10-3|TRBD2
CAISDPGLAGGVSIQYF
TGTGCCATCAGTGACCCCGGACTAGCGGGAGGGGTTAGCATTCAGTACTTC
>TRBJ1-5|-|TRBV27|-
CASSPLLNQPQHF
TGTGCCAGCAGTCCTCTCCTAAATCAGCCCCAGCATTTT
>TRBJ1-2|-|TRBV9|-
CASSVVEGFGYTF
TGTGCCAGCAGCGTAGTAGAGGGCTTTGGCTACACCTTC
>TRBJ2-7|-|TRBV6-1|TRBD1
CASSQSGQGLEQYF
TGTGCCAGCAGTCAATCGGGACAGGGGCTCGAGCAGTACTTC
>TRBJ1-5|few|TRBV10-2|TRBD1
CASSDETGGRPQHF
TGCGCCAGCAGTGATGAAACAGGGGGCCGTCCCCAGCATTTT
>TRBJ2-6|-|TRBV5-1|-
CASLDGTGANVLTF
TGCGCCAGCCTTGACGGAACTGGGGCCAACGTCCTGACTTTC
>TRBJ2-7|-|TRBV29-1|-
CSATGTPFSYEQYF
TGCAGCGCGACCGGGACACCATTTTCCTACGAGCAGTACTTC